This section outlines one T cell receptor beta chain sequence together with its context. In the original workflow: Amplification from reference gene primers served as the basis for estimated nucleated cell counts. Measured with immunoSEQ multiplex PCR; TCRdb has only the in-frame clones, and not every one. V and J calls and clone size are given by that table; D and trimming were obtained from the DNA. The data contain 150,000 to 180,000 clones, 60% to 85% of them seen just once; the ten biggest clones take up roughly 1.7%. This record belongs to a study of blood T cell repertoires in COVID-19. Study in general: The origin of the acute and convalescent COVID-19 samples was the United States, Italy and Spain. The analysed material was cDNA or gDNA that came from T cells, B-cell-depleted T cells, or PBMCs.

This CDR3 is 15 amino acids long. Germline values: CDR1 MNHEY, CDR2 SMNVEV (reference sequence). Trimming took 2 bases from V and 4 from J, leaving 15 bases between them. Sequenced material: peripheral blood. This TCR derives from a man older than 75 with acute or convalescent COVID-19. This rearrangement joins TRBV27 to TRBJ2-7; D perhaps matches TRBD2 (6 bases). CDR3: CASSLRRGQGYEQYF. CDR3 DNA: TGTGCCAGCAGTTTAAGGCGGGGTCAGGGTTACGAGCAGTACTTC.